This T cell receptor beta chain emerged from a study of blood T cell repertoires in COVID-19. Study in general: The study drew acute and convalescent COVID-19 samples from the United States, Italy and Spain.

The CDR3 covers 17 residues. Germline-derived CDR1 and CDR2 are LGHDT and YNNKEL (reference sequence). Trimming cost V 0 bases and J 4 bases; bases outside gene matches: 9. Source study methods: Estimation of nucleated cell counts was performed using reference gene primer amplification. Profiled with immunoSEQ multiplex PCR; TCRdb holds only in-frame clones, not every one. The V and J calls and clone size were taken over from that table, and D and trimming were inferred from the DNA. This sample has approximately 210,000 clones, with roughly 87% found just once. The rearrangement joins TRBV3-1 (or the pseudogene TRBV3-2) to TRBJ1-1; TRBD1 matches 9 bases. The sample taken for sequencing was PBMCs or T cells enriched from blood (not recorded which). The receptor comes from a woman in her 30s who had recovered from COVID-19. This chain's CDR3 is CASSQEKQGASFTEAFF. Written as DNA, the CDR3 is TGTGCCAGCAGCCAAGAGAAACAGGGGGCGAGTTTCACTGAAGCTTTCTTT.